This entry lists 30 T cell receptor beta chains sequenced from one sample in a study of post-analysis software for immune sequencing data. General study points: In patients, TRBV5-6, TRBV5-1 and TRBV20-1 belonged to several TRBV segments found more frequently than in controls.

No antigen has been identified for these receptors. Unique molecular identifiers featured in each of the TCR beta cDNA libraries. TCRdb itself ran the PCR reads through MiXCR, one entry per CDR3 protein. The table includes 750,000 to 950,000 distinct CDR3 sequences, about half detected once. Sequencing was done on a sample of blood. The receptors were gathered from a girl aged 10-17 years with multiple sclerosis.

Only a few counts were recorded for this clonotype. The rearrangement uses TRBV28 and TRBJ2-7, with D unclear. In germline, CDR1 is MDHEN, CDR2 SYDVKM. The CDR3 spans 13 residues. V lost 5 bases to trimming and J lost 3 bases, with 11 bases between them. CDR3 DNA sequence: TGTGCCAGCAGTCTGGACCGATTCTACGAGCAGTACTTC. The encoded protein is CASSLDRFYEQYF.

The V gene is TRBV20-1, the J gene TRBJ2-1; 7 bases align to TRBD2. Trimming at V came to 1 base and at J to 7 bases, leaving 13 bases not matched to a gene. Germline CDR1 is DFQATT and CDR2 is SNEGSKA (reference sequence). The CDR3 is made up of 16 amino acids. The CDR3 here is CSARVTVAGAGNEQFF. DNA of the CDR3: TGCAGTGCTAGAGTTACAGTGGCGGGAGCAGGGAATGAGCAGTTCTTC.

This clonotype showed up just a few times. This chain links TRBV9 with TRBJ1-4, with 11 positions matching TRBD1. This CDR3 region has 15 residues. Germline V gene sequence: CDR1 SGDLS, CDR2 YYNGEE. Trimming took 3 bases from V and 6 from J; bases not matched to a gene: 4. The CDR3 loop is CASSGGTGGDEKLFF. The CDR3, as DNA: TGTGCCAGCAGCGGTGGGACAGGGGGGGATGAAAAACTGTTTTTT.

A note on this clonotype: The junction differs from germline at one of its ends, possibly a read error. The chain has TRBV24-1 and TRBJ2-5, with 14 bases lining up with TRBD2. CDR1 KGHDR and CDR2 SFDVKD come from the germline V gene. The CDR3 is made up of 17 amino acids. The DNA of the CDR3 is TGTGCCACCAGTGATCCGGGACTAGCGGGAGTAGGAGAGACCCAGTATTTC. Translating it yields CATSDPGLAGVGETQYF.

The V call is TRBV12-3 or TRBV12-4, the J call TRBJ1-1; 8 bases line up with TRBD1. The CDR3 sequence is 16 residues long. Trimming at V came to 5 bases and at J to 4 bases, leaving 12 bases not matched to a gene. The DNA for the CDR3 is TGTGCCAGCAGTCCCCGGACAGGGAAGGATGGCACTGAAGCTTTCTTT. It encodes CASSPRTGKDGTEAFF.

The rearrangement joins TRBV20-1 to TRBJ2-7; 10 bases map to TRBD2. Germline V CDR1 and CDR2: DFQATT, SNEGSKA (reference sequence). The CDR3 spans 15 residues. After removal of 0 bases from V and 7 bases from J, the junction contained 9 bases not matched to a gene. CDR3: CSARDGLADNNEQYF. CDR3 sequence (DNA): TGCAGTGCTAGAGATGGACTAGCGGACAACAATGAGCAGTACTTC.

The V and J genes are TRBV5-1 and TRBJ2-7; 8 bases align to TRBD2. The junction had 7 bases not matched to a gene; V was cut back by 0 bases and J by 5 bases. Per germline, CDR1 SGHRS and CDR2 YFSETQ. The CDR3 runs to 15 residues. CDR3 nucleotide sequence: TGCGCCAGCAGCTTGGACGTTGCGGGAGGACACGAGCAGTACTTC. Its protein is CASSLDVAGGHEQYF.

This chain uses TRBV3-1 with TRBJ1-1; TRBD1 is a possible D gene (5 bases). V lost 4 bases and J 4 bases, leaving 16 bases between the germline ends. CDR3 length equals 15 residues. Germline V CDR1 and CDR2: LGHDT, YNNKEL (reference sequence). Here the CDR3 reads CASSPGAAGGTEAFF. In DNA form, the CDR3 reads TGTGCCAGCAGCCCCGGGGCAGCCGGCGGCACTGAAGCTTTCTTT.

The rearrangement joins TRBV20-1 to TRBJ2-1; 8 positions agree with TRBD2. V was clipped by 3 bases and J by 9 bases; unmatched bases: 13. Germline V lookup: CDR1 DFQATT, CDR2 SNEGSKA (reference sequence). The CDR3 has 15 residues. The CDR3 DNA sequence: TGCAGTGCTAGCCCTACTAGCGGCCTTGAGTCTGAGCAGTTCTTC. Amino acids: CSASPTSGLESEQFF.

The chain combines TRBV7-3 with TRBJ2-5; D may be TRBD1 (5 bases). CDR3 length: 13 residues. Germline V CDR1 and CDR2: SGHTA, FQGTGA. V lost 4 bases and J lost 7, with 13 bases in between. In DNA, the CDR3 is TGTGCCAGCAGCTCAACCCCCCAGGGGACCCAGTACTTC. This sequence encodes CASSSTPQGTQYF.

This clonotype has more than one count but fewer than ten. The chain is built from TRBV20-1 and TRBJ1-4, with 9 bases matching TRBD1. V shed 0 bases and J 8 bases; nucleotides not matched to a gene: 7. This CDR3 spans 15 amino acids. Germline V CDR1 and CDR2: DFQATT, SNEGSKA (reference sequence). The CDR3 reads CSARDNRGRGEKLFF. DNA for the CDR3: TGCAGTGCTAGAGACAACAGGGGGCGAGGAGAAAAACTGTTTTTT.

The chain uses TRBV6-6 and TRBJ1-5; possible D gene TRBD1, 5 bases. CDR1 and CDR2 from the germline V gene are MNHNY and SVGAGI (reference sequence). Between the trimmed V and J ends, which lost 6 bases and 0 bases, there was a span of 12 bases. The CDR3 is 15 residues long. DNA of the CDR3: TGTGCCAGCAGCTCCGACAGTTCTAGCAATCAGCCCCAGCATTTT. It codes for CASSSDSSSNQPQHF.

The V gene is TRBV12-3 or TRBV12-4, the J gene TRBJ2-1; a possible D gene is TRBD2 (6 bases). V was cut by 7 bases and J by 6 bases, with 19 bases left in between. The CDR3 runs to 15 residues. CDR3 sequence (DNA): TGTGCCAGCACCCTTCACGGAGGGCCGTCCAATGAGCAGTTCTTC. This sequence encodes CASTLHGGPSNEQFF.

This clonotype has just a few counts. This sequence joins TRBV20-1 and TRBJ2-1; no definite D call. V lost 3 bases and J 4 bases, leaving 7 bases between the germline ends. Germline V gene data show CDR1 as DFQATT and CDR2 as SNEGSKA (reference sequence). The CDR3 length is 12 residues. CDR3 in DNA: TGCAGTGCTAGGCACACATACAATGAGCAGTTCTTC. Its translation is CSARHTYNEQFF.

This chain connects TRBV12-3 or TRBV12-4 to TRBJ2-4, with 8 bases matching TRBD1. The V and J ends lost 0 bases and 4 bases, in that order; junction bases with no gene match: 14. The CDR3 covers 19 residues. CDR3 DNA sequence: TGTGCCAGCAGTTTAGCTTTGGACAGGGCCGCTGGGTCTAAAAACATTCAGTACTTC. Translating gives CASSLALDRAAGSKNIQYF.

The sample holds many counts of this clonotype. The chain uses TRBV2 and TRBJ1-1; possible D gene TRBD1, 5 bases. CDR1 and CDR2 (germline): SNHLY, FYNNEI. V was pared by 7 bases and J by 3 bases, with 15 bases between. This CDR3 is 14 amino acids long. The CDR3 sequence is CASTQRGLYTEAFF. CDR3 DNA: TGTGCCAGCACCCAACGGGGGTTGTACACTGAAGCTTTCTTT.

The chain is built from TRBV7-2 and TRBJ2-3; 7 bases are a match to TRBD2. Germline V gives CDR1 SGHTA, CDR2 FQGNSA. The CDR3 covers 16 residues. After removal of 5 bases from V and 4 bases from J, the junction contained 12 bases not matched to a gene. CDR3 DNA: TGTGCCAGCAGCCCCAGACTAGCCGGGTTACCAGATACGCAGTATTTT. Its protein product is CASSPRLAGLPDTQYF.

This clonotype was counted only a few times. V and J are TRBV7-9 and TRBJ2-1; D is possibly TRBD2 (6 bases). The CDR3 runs to 15 residues. CDR1 and CDR2 (germline): SEHNR, FQNEAQ (reference sequence). V was shortened by 5 bases and J by 2 bases, with 13 bases between the two germline ends. CDR3 region: CASSLFRGTYNEQFF. CDR3 DNA: TGTGCCAGCAGCCTGTTCCGGGGGACCTACAATGAGCAGTTCTTC. The variable domain in full, with the rest retrieved from reference TRBV7-9 and TRBJ2-1, is DTGVSQNPRHKITKRGQNVTFRCDPISEHNRLYWYRQTLGQGPEFLTYFQNEAQLEKSRLLSDRFSAERPKGSFSTLEIQRTEQGDSAMYLCASSLFRGTYNEQFFGPGTRLTVL.

The chain couples TRBV6-6 to TRBJ1-2; D gene ambiguous. Germline V lookup: CDR1 MNHNY, CDR2 SVGAGI (reference sequence). The CDR3 has 13 amino acids. V lost 6 bases and J lost 0, with 8 bases in between. CDR3 in amino acids: CASRWSANYGYTF. The CDR3 DNA follows: TGTGCCAGCAGGTGGTCAGCTAACTATGGCTACACCTTC.

This chain joins TRBV27 and TRBJ2-7; 8 bases map to TRBD1. This CDR3 is 14 amino acids long. V shed 1 base and J 9 bases; nucleotides not matched to a gene: 8. Germline V gene lookup returns CDR1 MNHEY and CDR2 SMNVEV (reference sequence). The CDR3 protein is CASSLFGQGVSQYF. DNA of the CDR3: TGTGCCAGCAGTTTATTTGGACAGGGAGTTTCGCAGTACTTC.

The genes are TRBV20-1 and TRBJ2-5; the D is unclear. The V and J ends lost 0 bases and 2 bases respectively, with 10 bases between them. Germline values: CDR1 DFQATT, CDR2 SNEGSKA (reference sequence). The CDR3 runs to 14 residues. CDR3 coding DNA: TGCAGTGCTAGAGAGCCCCAGGTACAAGAGACCCAGTACTTC. Translation gives CSAREPQVQETQYF.

This rearrangement joins TRBV7-2 to TRBJ1-1; no clear D. Deletions cut 2 bases from V and 10 bases from J, with 14 bases between. This CDR3 region has 13 residues. The germline CDR1 and CDR2 sequences are SGHTA and FQGNSA. The CDR3 spells CASSLTERRLAFF. The CDR3 bases are TGTGCCAGCAGCTTAACGGAGCGTCGGTTAGCTTTCTTT.

Turning to this clonotype: Lacking the conserved final phenylalanine or tryptophan, this CDR3 likely reflects a read error. This sequence joins TRBV6-5 and TRBJ1-6; D is possibly TRBD1 (6 bases). CDR3 size: 15 residues. Trimming took 0 bases from V and 8 from J, leaving 11 bases between them. Germline values: CDR1 MNHEY, CDR2 SVGAGI. As DNA, the CDR3 is TGTGCCAGCAGTTACTCGGGCAGGGGAGATTCACCCCTCCACTGT. Residues: CASSYSGRGDSPLHC.

Details on this clonotype: A clone one base away is much larger, so this may be a read error. This chain connects TRBV7-8 to TRBJ2-7; D is undetermined. V was shortened by 4 bases and J by 5 bases, with 9 bases between the two germline ends. Per the germline V gene, CDR1 is SGHVS and CDR2 is FQNEAQ. The CDR3 runs to 12 residues. The CDR3 loop is CASSSTNNEQYF. CDR3 DNA: TGTGCCAGCAGCTCGACGAACAACGAGCAGTACTTC.

The rearrangement uses TRBV18 and TRBJ2-7; 8 bases are shared with TRBD2. Unmatched junction bases numbered 7, after V lost 3 bases and J lost 3 bases. The germline V gene has CDR1 KGHSH and CDR2 LQKENI. The CDR3 is 15 residues long. Here the CDR3 DNA reads TGTGCCAGCTCACCTAGGCGGGAGGATGGCTACGAGCAGTACTTC. It translates to CASSPRREDGYEQYF. The variable domain in full, with the rest retrieved from reference TRBV18 and TRBJ2-7, is NAGVMQNPRHLVRRRGQEARLRCSPMKGHSHVYWYRQLPEEGLKFMVYLQKENIIDESGMPKERFSAEFPKEGPSILRIQQVVRGDSAAYFCASSPRREDGYEQYFGPGTRLTVT.

The chain joins TRBV20-1 to TRBJ2-1; 11 positions agree with TRBD2. CDR1 is DFQATT and CDR2 is SNEGSKA in the germline V gene (reference sequence). This CDR3 has 18 amino acids. Trimming removed 0 bases from V and 0 bases from J; junction bases left unmatched: 7. Here the CDR3 DNA reads TGCAGTGCTAGAGACCAAACTAGCGGGAGAAGCTCCTACAATGAGCAGTTCTTC. Translating it yields CSARDQTSGRSSYNEQFF.

This clonotype was observed a handful of times. The chain combines TRBV7-2 with TRBJ2-5; 7 bases align to TRBD2. This CDR3 comprises 15 residues. Germline V lookup: CDR1 SGHTA, CDR2 FQGNSA. Losses at the gene ends were 5 bases for V and 3 bases for J; bases not matched to a gene: 9. The CDR3 region has the DNA TGTGCCAGCAGCCTAGGGAGGGGCAGGGAAGAGACCCAGTACTTC. This sequence encodes CASSLGRGREETQYF.

This clonotype was counted between two and nine times. The chain joins TRBV5-1 to TRBJ2-7; the D is unclear. The end of the DNA aligns better with TRBJ2-5, so the J call may be wrong. Germline CDR1 SGHRS, CDR2 YFSETQ. There are 16 residues in the CDR3. CDR3 nucleotides: TGCGCCAGCAGCTTGGATGTGGACCCGACCCCAGCGACCCAGTACTTC. Protein product: CASSLDVDPTPATQYF.

This clonotype was observed a handful of times. V usage is TRBV15 and J usage is TRBJ1-1, with D maybe TRBD1 (5 bases). The CDR3 is made up of 12 amino acids. Per germline, CDR1 LNHNV and CDR2 YYDKDF (reference sequence). The ends were cut back, 3 bases at V and 8 bases at J, with 10 bases in the middle. The CDR3 sequence is CATSSYGTEAFF. The CDR3 DNA reads as TGTGCCACCAGCAGTTACGGGACCGAAGCTTTCTTT.

V is TRBV28 and J is TRBJ2-7; the match to TRBD1 covers 9 bases. Per germline, CDR1 MDHEN and CDR2 SYDVKM. The CDR3 spans 14 residues. J was trimmed by 3 bases and V by 8 bases; bases with no gene match: 8. Here the CDR3 DNA reads TGTGCCAGCCTAGCCGGACAGGGGAACTACGAGCAGTACTTC. Translation: CASLAGQGNYEQYF.